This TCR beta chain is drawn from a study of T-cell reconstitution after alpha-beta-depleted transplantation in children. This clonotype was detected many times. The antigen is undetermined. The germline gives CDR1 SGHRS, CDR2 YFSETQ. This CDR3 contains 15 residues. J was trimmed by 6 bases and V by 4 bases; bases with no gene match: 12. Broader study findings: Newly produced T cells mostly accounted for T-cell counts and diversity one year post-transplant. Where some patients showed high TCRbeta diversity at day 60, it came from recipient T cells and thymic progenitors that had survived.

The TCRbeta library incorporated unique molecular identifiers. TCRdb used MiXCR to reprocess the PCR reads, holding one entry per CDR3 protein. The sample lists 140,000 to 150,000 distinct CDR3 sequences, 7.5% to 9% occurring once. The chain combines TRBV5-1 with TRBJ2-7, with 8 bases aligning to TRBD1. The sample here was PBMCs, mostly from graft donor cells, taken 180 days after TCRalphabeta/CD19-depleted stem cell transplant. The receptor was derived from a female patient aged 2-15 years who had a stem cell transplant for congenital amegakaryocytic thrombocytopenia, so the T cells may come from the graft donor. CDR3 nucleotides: TGCGCCAGCAGCCAGAATGACAGGGGATGGGCCGAGCAGTACTTC. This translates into CASSQNDRGWAEQYF.